This T cell receptor (beta chain) is drawn from a study of T-cell memory formation after mild COVID-19. Turning to the study itself: Most TCR clusters belonged to a single donor.

Via MiXCR, TCRdb re-called the 5' RACE reads, giving one row per CDR3 protein. The sample has 25,000 to 35,000 distinct CDR3 sequences, roughly 7% seen once. V was pared by 3 bases and J by 7 bases, with 11 bases between. Germline CDR1 is SGHRS and CDR2 is YFSETQ. This CDR3 has 14 residues. In its sample, this clonotype ranks as medium-sized (0.01 to 0.1%). Its cognate antigen is unknown. Points from the study as a whole: Day 15 to 85 contractors were CD4/CD8 balanced; later expanders leaned CD4+. Some clones that responded turned up in pre-infection memory, which suggests that cross-reactive memory joined in.

The sequence derives from an adult woman who had mild COVID-19 (a few samples of this study predate the infection). Cell type and time point are not known. The sample taken for sequencing was PBMCs or a T cell subset sorted from them (not recorded which). The chain recombines TRBV5-1 with TRBJ1-6; possible D gene TRBD1, 5 bases. The CDR3 reads CASSSGTGNSPLHF. The CDR3 nucleotides read TGCGCCAGCAGCTCCGGGACGGGAAATTCACCCCTCCACTTT.